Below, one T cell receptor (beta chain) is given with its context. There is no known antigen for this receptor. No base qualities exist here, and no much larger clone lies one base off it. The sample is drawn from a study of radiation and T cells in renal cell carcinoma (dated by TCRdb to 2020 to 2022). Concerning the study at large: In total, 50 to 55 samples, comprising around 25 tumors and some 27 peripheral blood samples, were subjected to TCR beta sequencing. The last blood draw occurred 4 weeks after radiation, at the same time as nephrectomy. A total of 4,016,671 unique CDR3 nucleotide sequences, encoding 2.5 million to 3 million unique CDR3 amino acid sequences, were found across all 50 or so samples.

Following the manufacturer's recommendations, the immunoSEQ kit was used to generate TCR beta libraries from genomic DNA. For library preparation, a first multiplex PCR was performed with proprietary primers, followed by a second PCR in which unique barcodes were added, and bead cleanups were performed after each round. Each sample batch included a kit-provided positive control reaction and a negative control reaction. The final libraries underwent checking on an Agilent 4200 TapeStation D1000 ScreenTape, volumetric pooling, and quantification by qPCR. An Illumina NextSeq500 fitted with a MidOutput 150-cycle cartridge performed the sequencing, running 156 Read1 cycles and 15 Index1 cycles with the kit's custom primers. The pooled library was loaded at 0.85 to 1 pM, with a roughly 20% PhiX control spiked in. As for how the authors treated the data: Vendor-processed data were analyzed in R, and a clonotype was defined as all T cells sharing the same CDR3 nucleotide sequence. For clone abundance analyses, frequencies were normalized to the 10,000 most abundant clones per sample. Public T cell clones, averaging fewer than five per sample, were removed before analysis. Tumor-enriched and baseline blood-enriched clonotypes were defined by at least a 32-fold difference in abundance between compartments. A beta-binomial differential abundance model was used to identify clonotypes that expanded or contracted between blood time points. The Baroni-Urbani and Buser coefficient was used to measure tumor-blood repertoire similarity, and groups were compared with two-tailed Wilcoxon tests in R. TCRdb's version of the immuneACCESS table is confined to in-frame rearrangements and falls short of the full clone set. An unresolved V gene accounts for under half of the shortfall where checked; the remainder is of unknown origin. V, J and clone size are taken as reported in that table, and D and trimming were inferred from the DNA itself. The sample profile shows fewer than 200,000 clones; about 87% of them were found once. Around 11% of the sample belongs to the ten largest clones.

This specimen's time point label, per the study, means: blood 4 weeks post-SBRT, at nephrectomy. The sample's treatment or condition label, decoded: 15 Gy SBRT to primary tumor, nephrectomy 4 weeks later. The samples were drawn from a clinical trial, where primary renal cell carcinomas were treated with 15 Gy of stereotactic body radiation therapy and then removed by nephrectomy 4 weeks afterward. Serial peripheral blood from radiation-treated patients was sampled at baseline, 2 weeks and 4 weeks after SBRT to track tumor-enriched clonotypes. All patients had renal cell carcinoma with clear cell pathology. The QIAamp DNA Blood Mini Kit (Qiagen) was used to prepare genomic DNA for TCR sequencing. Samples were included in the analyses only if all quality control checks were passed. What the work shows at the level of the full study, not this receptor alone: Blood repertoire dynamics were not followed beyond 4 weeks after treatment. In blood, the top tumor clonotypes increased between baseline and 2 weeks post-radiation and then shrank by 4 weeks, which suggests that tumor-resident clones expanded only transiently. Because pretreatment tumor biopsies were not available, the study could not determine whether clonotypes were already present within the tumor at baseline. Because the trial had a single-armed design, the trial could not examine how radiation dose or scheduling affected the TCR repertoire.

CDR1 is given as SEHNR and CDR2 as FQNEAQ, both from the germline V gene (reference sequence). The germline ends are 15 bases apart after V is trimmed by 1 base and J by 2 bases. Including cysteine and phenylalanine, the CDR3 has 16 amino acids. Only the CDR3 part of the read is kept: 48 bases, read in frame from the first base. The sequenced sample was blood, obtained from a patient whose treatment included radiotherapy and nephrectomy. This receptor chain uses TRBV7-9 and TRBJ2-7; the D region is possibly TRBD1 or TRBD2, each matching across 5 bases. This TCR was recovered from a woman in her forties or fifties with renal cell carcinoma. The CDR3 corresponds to CASSLEGWDGPYEQYF. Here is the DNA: TGTGCCAGCAGCTTAGAGGGTTGGGACGGACCCTACGAGCAGTACTTC.